This is a list of T cell receptor beta chains from one sample in a study of OX40 agonist ivuxolimab in advanced cancers. Assay used: immunoSEQ multiplex PCR; TCRdb lists only in-frame clones, some missing. The table has over 50,000 clones, approximately 82% seen once. The sample in question was CD4+ or CD8+ T cells sorted from blood, obtained in a trial of the OX40 agonist ivuxolimab. The receptors originated from an adult with an advanced solid tumor such as melanoma, head and neck, liver or kidney cancer. CDR3s include the opening cysteine and the closing phenylalanine or tryptophan. D genes are given only for firm matches. The size field is filled for only some rows; it gives once, few, many or a size class.

. . TRBJ2-2 TRBV9 TGTGCCAGCGGGGTTGGGGCCGGGGAGCTGTTTTTT CASGVGAGELFF
. . TRBJ2-7 TRBV11-2 TGTGCCAGCAGCTCGGTGGGACTTCCCTACGAGCAGTACTTC CASSSVGLPYEQYF
. TRBD1 TRBJ2-4 TRBV28 TGTGCCAGCAGTTGGATCAGGGGGCAGGTCAAAAACATTCAGTACTTC CASSWIRGQVKNIQYF
. . TRBJ2-5 TRBV11-3 TGTGCCAGCAGCTTAGGTTCCAGGGGAGAGACCCAGTACTTC CASSLGSRGETQYF
. . TRBJ1-1 TRBV30 TGTGCCTGGAGTAACGGGGGCCCCAGTTCTGAAGCTTTCTTT CAWSNGGPSSEAFF
. TRBD2 TRBJ2-1 TRBV7-7 TGTGCTAGCAGCTTAGCGGGAGGAGGGTATGAGCAGTTCTTC CASSLAGGGYEQFF
. TRBD1 TRBJ2-6 TRBV7-2 TGTGCCAGCAGCTTTCACCGGGACAGGGGTGGAAGTGGGGCCAACGTCCTGACTTTC CASSFHRDRGGSGANVLTF
. TRBD1 TRBJ1-1 TRBV28 TGTGCCAGCAGTCCCTCGGGACAGGGCGACACTGAAGCTTTCTTT CASSPSGQGDTEAFF
. TRBD1 TRBJ1-2 TRBV5-5 TGTGCCAGCATCTCACAGGGGCAGGAGGGCTACACCTTC CASISQGQEGYTF
. . TRBJ1-1 TRBV6-1 TGTGCCAGCAGTTCGCTGGGGGGGCTGAACACTGAAGCTTTCTTT CASSSLGGLNTEAFF
. . TRBJ2-7 TRBV6-5 TGTGCCAGCAGTTTACCGGGCACCTACGAGCAGTACTTC CASSLPGTYEQYF
. TRBD2 TRBJ2-7 TRBV7-2 TGTGCCAGCAGCTCGGGGAGGGCCAACGAGCAGTACTTC CASSSGRANEQYF
. . TRBJ1-2 TRBV19 TGTGCCAGCACGAAGGACAGCTCCCCCAACCTTCCCTATGGCTACACCTTC CASTKDSSPNLPYGYTF
. . TRBJ2-7 TRBV11-2 TGTGCCAGCAGCTTAGGCAGGGGCGAGCAGTACTTC CASSLGRGEQYF
. . TRBJ1-1 TRBV5-1 TGCGCCAGCAGCTTGGAGGCGGGGCACCGGGCCCCTGAAGCTTTCTTT CASSLEAGHRAPEAFF
. TRBD1 TRBJ2-7 TRBV11-2 TGTGCCAGCAGCTCTAACAGGGGGAGAAACGAGCAGTACTTC CASSSNRGRNEQYF
. . TRBJ1-1 TRBV5-6 TGTGCCAGCAGCTTGGGACTCGACACTGAAGCTTTCTTT CASSLGLDTEAFF
. TRBD2 TRBJ2-7 TRBV7-2 TGTGCCAGCAGCATTAGCGGGAGTCCCACCTACGAGCAGTACTTC CASSISGSPTYEQYF
few TRBD1 TRBJ2-6 TRBV7-2 TGTGCCAGCAGCCTAAATTGGGACAGGGGAAACGTCCTGACTTTC CASSLNWDRGNVLTF
. TRBD1 TRBJ1-2 TRBV6-1 TGTGCCAGCAGGCCCGGGACAGGGGGATCCTATGGCTACACCTTC CASRPGTGGSYGYTF
. . TRBJ1-6 TRBV5-1 TGCGCCAGCAGCTTGATAGCCGATAATTCACCCCTCCACTTT CASSLIADNSPLHF
. . TRBJ2-1 TRBV18 TGTGCCAGCTCACCAAGTCCCACTTCGGATGAGCAGTTCTTC CASSPSPTSDEQFF
once TRBD1 TRBJ1-2 TRBV28 TGTGCCAGCAGTCTATCGGACAGGGGGCTTTTAGGCTACACCTTC CASSLSDRGLLGYTF
. . TRBJ2-3 TRBV7-9 TGTGCCAGCAGCTCCCCGGGGATGCAGTATTTT CASSSPGMQYF
few . TRBJ2-7 TRBV7-7 TGTGCCAGCAGTGAACACGTTGGTGCCCTCGAGCAGTACTTC CASSEHVGALEQYF
. TRBD1 TRBJ2-1 TRBV10-1 TGCGCCAGCAGCCGGGACAGGGGGTCCAATGAGCAGTTCTTC CASSRDRGSNEQFF
few TRBD2 TRBJ2-5 TRBV7-2 TGTGCCAGCAGCTTAGTTCCGGGAGGGGCGGAGACCCAGTACTTC CASSLVPGGAETQYF